A selection of T cell receptor beta chains follows, all from one sample in a study of cytomegalovirus exposure and HLA in healthy donors. Assay: immunoSEQ multiplex PCR; the TCRdb copy retains only in-frame clones and omits some. The sample has around 170,000 clones; roughly 85% are singletons. Sequencing was performed on PBMCs. These receptors came from a woman aged 40 to 55 in good health and CMV-seronegative. CDR3s include the opening cysteine and the closing phenylalanine or tryptophan. D genes are given only for firm matches. Some rows have no size entry. The others give once, few or many, or a class for an expanded clone.

d_gene	v_gene	abundance	j_gene	CDR3aa	CDR3nt
TRBD2	TRBV5-4	-	TRBJ2-1	CASSPGGWGNEQFF	TGTGCCAGCAGCCCGGGGGGGTGGGGCAATGAGCAGTTCTTC
TRBD1	TRBV7-2	-	TRBJ1-3	CASSPRQGRTGNTIYF	TGTGCCAGCAGCCCCAGACAGGGGAGAACTGGAAACACCATATATTTT
TRBD2	TRBV4-3	few	TRBJ2-5	CASSRGLAGGPTRETQYF	TGCGCCAGCAGCCGAGGACTAGCGGGAGGACCGACAAGAGAGACCCAGTACTTC
TRBD2	TRBV5-1	-	TRBJ2-3	CASSRGREGTDTQYF	TGCGCCAGCAGCCGGGGGCGGGAGGGGACAGATACGCAGTATTTT
-	TRBV30	-	TRBJ2-2	CAWASEAWGTGELFF	TGTGCCTGGGCTAGCGAGGCTTGGGGCACCGGGGAGCTGTTTTTT
TRBD2	TRBV2	-	TRBJ2-1	CASSGEIAGNEQFF	TGTGCCAGCAGTGGAGAAATAGCGGGTAATGAGCAGTTCTTC
TRBD1	TRBV30	-	TRBJ1-5	CAWSAETGYSNQPQHF	TGTGCCTGGAGTGCCGAGACAGGGTATAGCAATCAGCCCCAGCATTTT
TRBD1	TRBV9	-	TRBJ2-5	CASSGGTGGETQYF	TGTGCCAGCAGCGGGGGGACAGGAGGTGAGACCCAGTACTTC
-	TRBV5-1	-	TRBJ2-1	CASSLTGRGNEQFF	TGCGCCAGCAGCTTGACAGGGCGAGGCAATGAGCAGTTCTTC
-	TRBV7-6	-	TRBJ2-3	CASSPEPVDTQYF	TGTGCCAGCAGCCCAGAACCCGTAGATACGCAGTATTTT
TRBD1	TRBV7-9	-	TRBJ1-2	CASSFRDRGSYTF	TGTGCCAGCAGCTTCCGGGACAGGGGTTCCTACACCTTC
-	TRBV5-1	few	TRBJ1-1	CASSPDSAPNTEAFF	TGCGCCAGCAGCCCGGACTCGGCACCGAACACTGAAGCTTTCTTT
TRBD2	TRBV2	-	TRBJ2-1	CASSRGLAGVGHHEQFF	TGTGCCAGCAGTAGGGGACTAGCGGGAGTTGGACACCATGAGCAGTTCTTC
-	TRBV10-1	-	TRBJ2-7	CASSRGTNYEQYF	TGCGCCAGCAGCCGGGGGACCAATTACGAGCAGTACTTC
TRBD2	TRBV7-2	-	TRBJ2-4	CASSQGLDRDIQYF	TGTGCCAGCAGCCAGGGACTAGATCGGGACATTCAGTACTTC